Listed below are T cell receptor beta chains from one sample, sequenced in a study of blood T cells in healthy people across ages. One entry per CDR3 protein, called by TCRdb with MiXCR from the 5' RACE reads. Here the sample spans more than 1 million distinct CDR3 sequences, more than 35% being singletons. The sequencing sample was made of blood. These receptors all come from a woman aged 55 to 70 in good health. Both conserved end residues are part of each CDR3. Some rows have no size entry. The others give once, few or many, or a class for an expanded clone.

V gene | clone size | CDR3 protein
TRBV15 | few | CATNEGLAGHNEQFF
TRBV4-2 | few | CASSQYLAESYNEQFF
TRBV5-5 | NA | CASSYGQGVPSGGYTF
TRBV2 | NA | CVSSDLREQFF
TRBV12-3/TRBV12-4 | NA | CASSFSWTSETDTQYF
TRBV24-1 | once | CATSDPGGSATQYF
TRBV15 | NA | CATSRDGGWDQPQHF
TRBV3-1 | NA | CASSQGPGLDTQYF
TRBV27 | few | CASSPGRVQESSYNEQFF
TRBV6-5 | NA | CASSYRQGGTWQYF
TRBV6-5 | NA | CASRIRNGRADTQYF
TRBV20-1 | NA | CSANRDTDYNEQFF